This TCR beta chain emerged from a study of T cell repertoires in cytomegalovirus infection. Background on the study: Matching HLA type and CMV infection were both indicated by public TCR beta signatures. General study results and limits: Based on cumulative public TCR beta family frequency, carriers of CMV plus the relevant HLA were identified. In two of eight donors, the top clonotype was HLA-C-restricted CMV-specific.

This clonotype has a handful of counts. Its cognate antigen is unknown. MiXCR, run by TCRdb on the reads, gives a single entry per CDR3 protein. The sample lists under 850,000 distinct CDR3 sequences, roughly 36% occurring once. V gave up 1 base and J gave up 6 bases; unmatched junction bases: 9. Germline values: CDR1 SGHVS, CDR2 FNYEAQ. The CDR3 is made up of 16 amino acids. The sequenced material came from PBMCs. This chain links TRBV7-6 with TRBJ2-1, with TRBD2 matching 7 bases. The sequence was obtained from a human donor in good health (CMV status not recorded). Some clones in this sample may be carry-over from other donors' samples. CDR3 region: CASSLVAGAPRNEQFF. CDR3 coding DNA: TGTGCCAGCAGCTTAGTGGCGGGAGCCCCCCGCAATGAGCAGTTCTTC. Full variable domain (outside the CDR3, taken from reference TRBV7-6 and TRBJ2-1): GAGVSQSPRYKVTKRGQDVALRCDPISGHVSLYWYRQALGQGPEFLTYFNYEAQQDKSGLPNDRFSAERPEGSISTLTIQRTEQRDSAMYRCASSLVAGAPRNEQFFGPGTRLTVL.